This T cell receptor (beta chain) was observed in a study of cytomegalovirus exposure and HLA in healthy donors. The PCR employed 60 Vbeta primers together with 13 Jbeta primers. Sequenced by immunoSEQ multiplex PCR; TCRdb stores in-frame clones only, minus some. The sample has under 200,000 clones; roughly 76% are singletons. This clone occurred once. The antigen is undetermined. General study results and limits: Associated with cytomegalovirus, according to the listing, were approximately 160 TCR beta chains. Earlier results showed most TCR beta V segments being productive about 87% or about 30% of the time.

Germline V lookup: CDR1 MNHEY, CDR2 SVGAGI. With V trimmed by 5 bases and J by 1 base, 3 bases remained unmatched. CDR3 length: 14 amino acids. What was sequenced was PBMCs. This chain joins TRBV6-5 and TRBJ2-3, with TRBD1 identical over 7 bases. This TCR came from a woman aged 45-65 years in good health and CMV-seronegative. The CDR3 region is CASSRGPGTDTQYF. CDR3 in DNA: TGTGCCAGCAGTAGGGGGCCCGGCACAGATACGCAGTATTTT.